The rows below give T cell receptor beta chains drawn from one sample of a study of blood T cell repertoires in COVID-19. Measured with immunoSEQ multiplex PCR; TCRdb has only the in-frame clones, and not every one. The repertoire holds 200,000 to 250,000 clones, approximately 84% seen once, with 7.8% in the top ten. Sequenced sample: peripheral blood. Source of these receptors: a woman of 80 years or more with COVID-19, enrolled during active disease. Both conserved end residues are part of each CDR3. A D gene is named only where the DNA matches it firmly. Size is omitted from some rows. Given values are once, few, many or a class for expanded clones.

j_call	d_call	clone_size	v_call	cdr3_nt	cdr3_aa
TRBJ2-5	-	-	TRBV4-1	TGCGCCAGCAGCCGGGGGGGCACATCAATGGAGACCCAGTACTTC	CASSRGGTSMETQYF
TRBJ1-4	TRBD1	-	TRBV7-6	TGTGCCAGCAGCTCGACAGGGGGCGGTGAAAAACTGTTTTTT	CASSSTGGGEKLFF
TRBJ1-2	-	-	TRBV19	TGTGCCAGTATCCAACCCGTAGGGGGTTTTGGATATGGCTACACCTTC	CASIQPVGGFGYGYTF
TRBJ2-2	TRBD2	-	TRBV9	TGTGCCAGCAGCGTAGTTGGGACTAGGTCTGTCGGGGAGCTGTTTTTT	CASSVVGTRSVGELFF
TRBJ2-7	-	-	TRBV20-1	TGCAGTGCAGCCAGGCCCTACGAGCAGTACTTC	CSAARPYEQYF
TRBJ1-4	-	-	TRBV15	TGTGCCACCAGTCTTAACCCCACCGGGGCTAATGAAAAACTGTTTTTT	CATSLNPTGANEKLFF
TRBJ2-2	-	-	TRBV12-3/TRBV12-4	TGTGCCAGCAACCCCAGGGAAAACGGGGAGCTGTTTTTT	CASNPRENGELFF
TRBJ2-7	TRBD1	-	TRBV4-1	TGCGCCAGCAGTAAACCGGGACAGGGTGTCCACGAGCAGTACTTC	CASSKPGQGVHEQYF
TRBJ1-5	TRBD1	once	TRBV24-1	TGTGCCACCAGTTTGACAGGGGAACATCAGCCCCAGCATTTT	CATSLTGEHQPQHF
TRBJ2-2	TRBD1	-	TRBV5-4	TGTGCCAGCAGCCCGATGGGACAGGGGTCCACCGGGGAGCTGTTTTTT	CASSPMGQGSTGELFF
TRBJ2-3	-	-	TRBV29-1	TGCAGCGTGCGGACAAACCTCCCCACAGATACGCAGTATTTT	CSVRTNLPTDTQYF
TRBJ1-6	TRBD1	-	TRBV10-3	TGTGCCATCAGTAGGACAGGGGTTAATTCACCCCTCCACTTT	CAISRTGVNSPLHF
TRBJ2-5	TRBD1	-	TRBV25-1	TGTGCCAGCAGTGAGACAGGGCCAGGGGAGACCCAGTACTTC	CASSETGPGETQYF
TRBJ1-2	-	-	TRBV7-3	TGTGCCAGCAGCCTATCAGGGGAAGGCTACACCTTC	CASSLSGEGYTF
TRBJ1-5	-	-	TRBV28	TGTGCCAGCAGTTTTCGGCGGAAAAATAGCAATCAGCCCCAGCATTTT	CASSFRRKNSNQPQHF
TRBJ2-7	-	once	TRBV2	TGTGCCAGCAGTGAAGAGGGCGGGCCGTGGAACGAGCAGTACTTC	CASSEEGGPWNEQYF
TRBJ2-6	-	-	TRBV18	TGTGCCAGCTCACCAAGGTCAGGGGCTGGTGGGGCCAACGTCCTGACTTTC	CASSPRSGAGGANVLTF
TRBJ2-3	TRBD2	-	TRBV5-1	TGCGCCAGCCGGACTAGCCTGGGCACAGATACGCAGTATTTT	CASRTSLGTDTQYF
TRBJ1-6	-	once	TRBV3-1/TRBV3-2	TGTGCCAGCACCCCGGGGGGGGCAGCTAATAATTCACCCCTCCACTTT	CASTPGGAANNSPLHF
TRBJ2-3	-	-	TRBV5-1	TGCGCCAGCAGCTTGGCCACTGGACTGTTCACAGATACGCAGTATTTT	CASSLATGLFTDTQYF
TRBJ2-5	-	few	TRBV19	TGTGCCAGTAGTAGAGGATGGACCCAGTACTTC	CASSRGWTQYF
TRBJ2-5	-	-	TRBV2	TGTGCCAGCACCATGACAACGATCCAAGAGACCCAGTACTTC	CASTMTTIQETQYF
TRBJ1-5	TRBD1	-	TRBV11-2	TGTGCCAGCAGCAGGGACAGGAATCAGCCCCAGCATTTT	CASSRDRNQPQHF
TRBJ1-2	TRBD1	-	TRBV5-1	TGCGCCAGCAGCTCTAACCCGGGACAGGGAGATGGCTACACCTTC	CASSSNPGQGDGYTF
TRBJ1-6	-	few	TRBV6-1	TGTGCCAGCAGTGAAACTTTAGGGAGGTATTCACCCCTCCACTTT	CASSETLGRYSPLHF
TRBJ2-2	-	-	TRBV3-1/TRBV3-2	TGTGCCAGCAGCCAAGGGTGGCAAATCGCCGGGGAGCTGTTTTTT	CASSQGWQIAGELFF
TRBJ2-5	TRBD1	-	TRBV5-1	TGCGCCAGCAAGTCGGGACAGGGCCAAGAGACCCAGTACTTC	CASKSGQGQETQYF
TRBJ2-1	TRBD1	-	TRBV28	TGTGCCAGCAGGGGGCTGACAGGGGGGGACTACAATGAGCAGTTCTTC	CASRGLTGGDYNEQFF
TRBJ1-3	TRBD1	once	TRBV5-1	TGCGCCAGCAGCTTTGGGACAGCCTCTGGAAACACCATATATTTT	CASSFGTASGNTIYF
TRBJ2-3	TRBD1	-	TRBV5-4	TGTGCCAGCAGTACTCCGGGACAGGGTTTAGATACGCAGTATTTT	CASSTPGQGLDTQYF
TRBJ2-7	-	-	TRBV7-3	TGTGCCAGCAGCTTAACACTAGCCGACACCTACGAGCAGTACTTC	CASSLTLADTYEQYF
TRBJ1-5	-	-	TRBV5-4	TGTGCCAGCAGCCTCGCCGGGGGCAATCAGCCCCAGCATTTT	CASSLAGGNQPQHF
TRBJ1-5	-	-	TRBV2	TGTGCCAGCAGCGATCAGGGAACCAATAGCAATCAGCCCCAGCATTTT	CASSDQGTNSNQPQHF
TRBJ2-7	TRBD2	-	TRBV7-6	TGTGCCAGCAGCCCGGGACTAGCGGGAGGACCGTACTTC	CASSPGLAGGPYF
TRBJ1-3	TRBD1	once	TRBV5-1	TGCGCCAGCAGCCAGGGACAGGCAATCGAGAACACCATATATTTT	CASSQGQAIENTIYF